The entry below gives a single T cell receptor (beta chain) sequence along with its context. Its antigen is not identified. Clones were read by immunoSEQ multiplex PCR, and TCRdb kept only the in-frame ones, dropping some. The table records 90,000 to 100,000 clones, 90% of them present only once. Per germline, CDR1 MNHNY and CDR2 SVGAGI (reference sequence). This CDR3 contains 13 residues. The germline V and J ends were trimmed by 1 base and 5 bases, with 6 bases remaining between them. This record belongs to a study of OX40 agonist ivuxolimab in advanced cancers. Study at large: The group had a mean age of roughly 56 years, ranged from about 20 to 90, and was 82.7% male. One patient with hepatocellular carcinoma and two with cutaneous melanoma, three in all, had partial responses.

Findings and caveats of the study: Some of the nonresponding patients also showed low levels of normalized T-cell clonal expansion.

The sequences come from CD4+ or CD8+ T cells sorted from blood, collected in a trial of the OX40 agonist ivuxolimab. The receptor comes from an adult with an advanced solid tumor such as melanoma, head and neck, liver or kidney cancer. This chain links TRBV6-6 with TRBJ2-1; unclear D gene. Here the CDR3 DNA reads TGTGCCAGCAGTTACTTTGCGGACAATGAGCAGTTCTTC. Protein sequence: CASSYFADNEQFF.